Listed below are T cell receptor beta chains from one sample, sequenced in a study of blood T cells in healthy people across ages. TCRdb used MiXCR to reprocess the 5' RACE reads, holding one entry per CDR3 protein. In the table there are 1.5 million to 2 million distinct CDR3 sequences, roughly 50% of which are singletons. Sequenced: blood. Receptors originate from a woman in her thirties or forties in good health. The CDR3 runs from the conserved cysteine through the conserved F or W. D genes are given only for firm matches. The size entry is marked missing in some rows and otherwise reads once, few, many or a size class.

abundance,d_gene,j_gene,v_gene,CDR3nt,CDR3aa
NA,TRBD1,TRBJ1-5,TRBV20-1,TGCAGTGCCTTTAGATTGGACAGGCTCAATCAGCCCCAGCATTTT,CSAFRLDRLNQPQHF
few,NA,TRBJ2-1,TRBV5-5,TGTGCCAGCAGCTCGTCCCGTTCCTACAATGAGCAGTTCTTC,CASSSSRSYNEQFF
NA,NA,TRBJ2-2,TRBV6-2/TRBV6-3,TGTGCCAGCAGTTACATGGGTTTCGGTTCCGTCGGGGAGCTGTTTTTT,CASSYMGFGSVGELFF
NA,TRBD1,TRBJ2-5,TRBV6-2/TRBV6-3,TGTGCCAGCAGTTACCCGGGACAGTTTTATCTTGGGAGTGAAGAGACCCAGTACTTC,CASSYPGQFYLGSEETQYF
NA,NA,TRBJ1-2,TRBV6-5,TGTGCCAGCTATGACAGTGGTGGCTACACCTTC,CASYDSGGYTF
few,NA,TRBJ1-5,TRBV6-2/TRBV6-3,TGTGCCAGCAGATCAGGGGATTCGGCCAATCAGCCCCAGCATTTT,CASRSGDSANQPQHF
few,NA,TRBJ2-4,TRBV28,TGTGCCACCGGCGTGGCGGGGCTAGCCAAAAACATTCAGTACTTC,CATGVAGLAKNIQYF
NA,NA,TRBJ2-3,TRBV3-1,TGTGCCAGCAGCCAAAGCATGGATACGCAGTATTTT,CASSQSMDTQYF
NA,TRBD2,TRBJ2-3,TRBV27,TGTGCCAGCAGTTTATCTCCGGGGGGGCGCGTAGATACGCAGTATTTT,CASSLSPGGRVDTQYF
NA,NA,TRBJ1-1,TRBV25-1,TGTGCCAGCACCTCATATACAGGGAATACTGAAGCTTTCTTT,CASTSYTGNTEAFF
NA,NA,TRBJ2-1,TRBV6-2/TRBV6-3,TGTGCCAGCAGTTCACCCAGGGCTGAGCAGTTCTTC,CASSSPRAEQFF
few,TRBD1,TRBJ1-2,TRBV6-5,TGTGCCAGCAGTTACTTACAGGGGAATGGCTACACCTTC,CASSYLQGNGYTF
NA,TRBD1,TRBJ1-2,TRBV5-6,TGTGCCAGCAGCCCGGGGACAGCGGGGAATGGCTACACCTTC,CASSPGTAGNGYTF
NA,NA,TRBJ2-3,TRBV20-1,TGCAGTGCTAGTAACCCAAGCGGGTACAGCGGATCCACAGATACGCAGTATTTT,CSASNPSGYSGSTDTQYF
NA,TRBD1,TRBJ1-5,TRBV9,TGTGCCAGCAGCGTAGGGGGGACAGGCCGCAATCAGCCCCAGCATTTT,CASSVGGTGRNQPQHF
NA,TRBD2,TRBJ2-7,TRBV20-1,TGCAGTGCTAGAGTTAGTGAGCGGGACTCCTACGAGCAGTACTTC,CSARVSERDSYEQYF
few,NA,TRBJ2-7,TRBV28,TGTGCCAGCGCCGACCCCTCCGGGACCACTAAGCTCGAGCAGTACTTC,CASADPSGTTKLEQYF
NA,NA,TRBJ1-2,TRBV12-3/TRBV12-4,TGTGCCAGCAGTTCAGATCATGGACGTGGCTACACCTTC,CASSSDHGRGYTF
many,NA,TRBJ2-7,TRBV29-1,TGCAGCGTCGGTAGGGAGTCAAGCTACGAGCAGTACTTC,CSVGRESSYEQYF
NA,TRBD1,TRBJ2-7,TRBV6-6,TGTGCCAGCCGGGACAGCACTTCCTACGAGCAGTACTTC,CASRDSTSYEQYF
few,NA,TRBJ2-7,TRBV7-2,TGTGCCAGCAGCTTAGCCCCAGGCAAGGGGGGAGAGCAGTACTTC,CASSLAPGKGGEQYF
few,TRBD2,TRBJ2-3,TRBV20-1,TGCAGTGCTAGTAGCGGGCGGGCCGATACGCAGTATTTT,CSASSGRADTQYF
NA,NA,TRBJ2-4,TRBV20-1,TGCAGTGCTCGGCTCGCAGGGGTCAAAAACATTCAGTACTTC,CSARLAGVKNIQYF
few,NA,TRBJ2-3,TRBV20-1,TGCAGTGCTAGAGATCCAACAGGCGCCGGCACAGATACGCAGTATTTT,CSARDPTGAGTDTQYF
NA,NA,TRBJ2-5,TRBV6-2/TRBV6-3,TGTGCCAGCAGTTACGAGGTGGCAGGGCGAGGGCAACAAGAGACCCAGTACTTC,CASSYEVAGRGQQETQYF
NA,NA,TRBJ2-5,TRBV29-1,TGCAGCGTTGGCCTCAGAGGGGCAGGGCTGGAGACCCAGTACTTC,CSVGLRGAGLETQYF